What follows are 25 T cell receptor beta chains derived from one specimen sequenced in a study of blood T cells in healthy people across ages. The authors ran a second PCR of 7 to 11 cycles using a sample-barcoded 5' primer and a J-beta primer mix. TCRdb reprocessed the 5' RACE reads with MiXCR, giving one entry per CDR3 protein. The repertoire includes over a million distinct CDR3 sequences, less than 50% of them detected once, and 18% sits in the top ten. Sequencing was carried out using blood. The receptors stem from a woman in her fifties or sixties in good health.

The rearrangement links TRBV4-1 to TRBJ1-1; D is perhaps TRBD1 (5 bases). Germline V gives CDR1 MGHRA, CDR2 YSYEKL. The CDR3 is made up of 16 amino acids. Trimming removed 3 bases from V and 4 bases from J, with 18 bases in between. This CDR3 is CASSHRQTPEGTEAFF. The CDR3 bases are TGCGCCAGCAGCCACCGACAGACCCCTGAGGGCACTGAAGCTTTCTTT.

The chain recombines TRBV6-2 or TRBV6-3 with TRBJ2-4; D is undetermined. This CDR3 contains 13 residues. Germline CDR1 and CDR2: MNHEY and SVGEGT. The V gene lost 8 bases and the J gene lost 8 bases, with 16 bases spanning the gap. The CDR3 spells CASLAASNDIQYF. CDR3 DNA: TGTGCCAGCCTGGCGGCTAGTAATGACATTCAGTACTTC.

The V and J genes are TRBV10-1 and TRBJ2-3; D is unclear. From germline, CDR1 is WNHNN and CDR2 SYGVQD (reference sequence). The CDR3 sequence is 12 residues long. The ends were cut back, 5 bases at V and 5 bases at J, with 8 bases in the middle. The CDR3 loop is CASSKLLDTQYF. DNA for the CDR3: TGCGCCAGCAGTAAATTGTTAGATACGCAGTATTTT.

The chain employs TRBV6-5 and TRBJ2-7; unclear D gene. The CDR3 length is 18 residues. Germline V gene lookup returns CDR1 MNHEY and CDR2 SVGAGI. Trimming removed 0 bases at V and 5 bases at J, with 23 bases between. CDR3 residues: CASSYSLADEARVDEQYF. The DNA for the CDR3 is TGTGCCAGCAGTTACTCGTTGGCTGACGAGGCTCGAGTGGACGAGCAGTACTTC.

The rearrangement joins TRBV2 to TRBJ2-7; 7 nucleotides line up with TRBD1. Losses at the gene ends were 7 bases for V and 0 bases for J; bases not matched to a gene: 3. The germline gives CDR1 SNHLY, CDR2 FYNNEI. This CDR3 spans 13 amino acids. The DNA of the CDR3 is TGTGCCAGCAAACAGGGGAGCTCCTACGAGCAGTACTTC. It encodes CASKQGSSYEQYF.

The chain has TRBV6-6 and TRBJ2-1, with D perhaps TRBD1 (6 bases). The CDR3 loop spans 15 amino acids. CDR1 MNHNY and CDR2 SVGAGI come from the germline V gene (reference sequence). Trimming stripped 3 bases from V and 7 bases from J, with 16 bases between. The CDR3 spells CASSYPARDKNEQFF. In nucleotides, the CDR3 is TGTGCCAGCAGTTATCCCGCCCGGGACAAAAATGAGCAGTTCTTC.

This clonotype occurred many times. An end of the junction differs from the germline gene, which may be a read error. J is TRBJ2-7 and V is TRBV5-1; D is possibly TRBD1 or TRBD2 (6 bases each). The CDR3 runs to 14 residues. Germline V CDR1 and CDR2: SGHRS, YFSETQ. Here the CDR3 DNA reads TGTGCCAGCAGTTTGGGGGGCGGCTCCTACGAGCAGTACTTC. It encodes CASSLGGGSYEQYF.

The chain joins TRBV10-3 to TRBJ2-3; 12 bases agree with TRBD2. V was pared by 6 bases and J by 4 bases, with 8 bases of the junction left unmatched. Germline assignment: CDR1 ENHRY and CDR2 SYGVKD. CDR3 size: 16 residues. CDR3 region: CAISPPSGGAADTQYF. The CDR3 DNA follows: TGTGCCATCAGCCCACCTAGCGGGGGGGCTGCAGATACGCAGTATTTT.

This clonotype was seen a handful of times. The rearrangement links TRBV20-1 to TRBJ2-3; 9 nucleotides line up with TRBD2. CDR1 DFQATT and CDR2 SNEGSKA come from the germline V gene (reference sequence). The trim removed 6 bases at V and 5 bases at J, leaving 15 bases unmatched. This CDR3 is 16 amino acids long. CDR3 in DNA: TGCAGTGCCACCGGGGGTCTAGCGGGGAGGGTAGATACGCAGTATTTT. Its protein product is CSATGGLAGRVDTQYF.

The chain employs TRBV20-1 and TRBJ2-5; 7 positions agree with TRBD1. The germline V gene encodes CDR1 DFQATT and CDR2 SNEGSKA (reference sequence). With 0 bases clipped from V and 2 bases from J, the junction kept 6 bases outside the gene matches. The CDR3 has 15 residues. The CDR3 DNA is TGCAGTGCTAGAGATCTTAGGACAGGACAAGAGACCCAGTACTTC. Protein sequence: CSARDLRTGQETQYF.

This clonotype has only a few counts. This chain links TRBV27 with TRBJ2-1; D ambiguous. Per germline, CDR1 MNHEY and CDR2 SMNVEV (reference sequence). With 6 bases removed from V and 7 bases from J, the gap between germline ends came to 16 bases. There are 14 residues in the CDR3. The CDR3 DNA follows: TGTGCCAGCAGCCACCGTCTCATGTTTAATGAGCAGTTCTTC. This gives the protein CASSHRLMFNEQFF.

This clonotype was seen once. The chain links TRBV25-1 to TRBJ1-1; possibly TRBD1 for D (5 bases). V was cut by 7 bases and J by 1 base, with 13 bases left in between. Germline CDR1 reads MGHDK; CDR2 reads SYGVNS. The CDR3 spans 14 residues. The CDR3 sequence is CASTLGAGNTEAFF. For the CDR3, the DNA is TGTGCCAGCACCCTAGGGGCAGGGAACACTGAAGCTTTCTTT.

This clonotype was recorded at least ten times. This chain links TRBV20-1 with TRBJ2-7; 10 bases are a match to TRBD1. CDR3 length equals 14 residues. Germline V gene lookup returns CDR1 DFQATT and CDR2 SNEGSKA (reference sequence). The trim removed 1 base at V and 3 bases at J, leaving 3 bases unmatched. The CDR3 loop reads CSARGDRGLYEQYF. CDR3 in DNA: TGCAGTGCTAGAGGTGACAGGGGGCTCTACGAGCAGTACTTC.

The J gene is TRBJ2-7, the V gene TRBV12-3 or TRBV12-4, with TRBD1 matching over 8 bases. V was pared by 2 bases and J by 7 bases, with 4 bases of the junction left unmatched. This CDR3 is 13 amino acids long. CDR3 region: CASSLSGGPEQYF. CDR3 DNA: TGTGCCAGCAGTTTATCAGGGGGCCCTGAGCAGTACTTC.

This sequence joins TRBV12-3 or TRBV12-4 and TRBJ1-6; maybe TRBD1 (5 bases). This CDR3 is 16 amino acids long. The V gene lost 4 bases and the J gene lost 6 bases, with 16 bases spanning the gap. Here the CDR3 DNA reads TGTGCCAGCAGTTCCTCGGGACCCCCAGCTAATTCACCCCTCCACTTT. Translated: CASSSSGPPANSPLHF.

This clonotype occurred a few times. The gene calls are TRBV29-1 and TRBJ2-3, with 7 bases lining up with TRBD1. This CDR3 region has 12 residues. Germline values: CDR1 SQVTM, CDR2 ANQGSEA. V was pared by 7 bases and J by 4 bases, with 5 bases of the junction left unmatched. In nucleotides, the CDR3 is TGCAGCGGCGTACAGGGGTCAGATACGCAGTATTTT. Encoded protein: CSGVQGSDTQYF.

J is TRBJ2-7 and V is TRBV20-1, with 10 bases fitting TRBD2. Germline V lookup: CDR1 DFQATT, CDR2 SNEGSKA (reference sequence). V lost 3 bases to trimming and J lost 3 bases; unmatched junction nucleotides: 2. This CDR3 has 13 residues. CDR3 DNA sequence: TGCAGTGCTAGTAGCGGGAGGTTCTACGAGCAGTACTTC. This sequence encodes CSASSGRFYEQYF.

This clonotype was seen a few times. The rearrangement uses TRBV28 and TRBJ2-7, with D uncertain. V was trimmed by 7 bases and J by 3 bases, leaving 16 bases between them. CDR1 and CDR2 (germline): MDHEN, SYDVKM. This CDR3 region has 14 residues. The CDR3 protein is CASTPWMSGYEQYF. In DNA, the CDR3 is TGTGCCAGCACTCCATGGATGTCGGGCTACGAGCAGTACTTC.

V and J are TRBV27 and TRBJ2-3; no definite D call. Germline lookup yields CDR1 MNHEY and CDR2 SMNVEV (reference sequence). V lost 5 bases and J lost 0, with 21 bases in between. This CDR3 is built from 18 residues. The CDR3: CASSTLNRLGLSTDTQYF. In DNA form, the CDR3 reads TGTGCCAGCAGTACCCTAAACAGACTCGGTCTCAGCACAGATACGCAGTATTTT.

The chain employs TRBV20-1 and TRBJ2-4; D is unresolved. V shed 1 base and J shed 0 bases, with 4 bases lying between them. The CDR3 consists of 13 residues. The germline V gene has CDR1 DFQATT and CDR2 SNEGSKA (reference sequence). This CDR3 reads CSARGPAKNIQYF. The CDR3 DNA reads as TGCAGTGCTAGAGGTCCAGCCAAAAACATTCAGTACTTC.

The chain has TRBV5-1 and TRBJ2-1, with 11 bases aligning to TRBD2. Germline V gene lookup returns CDR1 SGHRS and CDR2 YFSETQ. The junction had 6 bases not matched to a gene; V was cut back by 6 bases and J by 7 bases. This CDR3 spans 14 amino acids. Here the CDR3 DNA reads TGCGCCAGCAAACTAGCGGGAGTTTTGAATGAGCAGTTCTTC. Its protein is CASKLAGVLNEQFF. Supplemented by reference TRBV5-1 and TRBJ2-1, the full variable domain reads KAGVTQTPRYLIKTRGQQVTLSCSPISGHRSVSWYQQTPGQGLQFLFEYFSETQRNKGNFPGRFSGRQFSNSRSEMNVSTLELGDSALYLCASKLAGVLNEQFFGPGTRLTVL.

The V and J genes are TRBV12-3 or TRBV12-4 and TRBJ2-2; D is ambiguous. CDR3 length equals 12 residues. Trimming cost V 8 bases and J 4 bases, with 8 bases left between them. CDR3 region: CASPDLTGELFF. DNA for the CDR3: TGTGCCAGCCCGGACCTCACCGGGGAGCTGTTTTTT.

The V and J genes are TRBV7-9 and TRBJ2-1, with 7 bases that match TRBD2. After removal of 7 bases from V and 1 base from J, the junction contained 13 bases not matched to a gene. CDR1 is SEHNR and CDR2 is FQNEAQ in the germline V gene (reference sequence). The CDR3 has 17 residues. The CDR3 protein is CASIHPRGGRSYNEQFF. The CDR3 nucleotides are TGTGCCAGCATCCACCCCCGGGGCGGGAGATCCTACAATGAGCAGTTCTTC.

Written as DNA, the CDR3 is TGTGCCAGCAGCCAAGAGGCGGCAGGGAAAGAGACCCAGTACTTC. Translation gives CASSQEAAGKETQYF. The chain joins TRBV2 to TRBJ2-5, with a weak D call TRBD1 (5 bases). Trimming removed 6 bases from V and 3 bases from J, with 17 bases in between. CDR3 size: 15 residues. CDR1 and CDR2 (germline): SNHLY, FYNNEI. The full variable domain, completed using reference TRBV2 and TRBJ2-5, is EPEVTQTPSHQVTQMGQEVILRCVPISNHLYFYWYRQILGQKVEFLVSFYNNEISEKSEIFDDQFSVERPDGSNFTLKIRSTKLEDSAMYFCASSQEAAGKETQYFGPGTRLLVL.

A few counts support this clonotype. This sequence joins TRBV7-2 and TRBJ2-5, with D possibly matching TRBD2 (5 bases). Trimming took off 6 bases at V and 8 bases at J, with 16 bases between the two ends. This CDR3 region has 13 residues. Germline values: CDR1 SGHTA, CDR2 FQGNSA. The CDR3 bases are TGTGCCAGCAGATCACCGGGGAAGATAACCCAGTACTTC. Its protein product is CASRSPGKITQYF.